This T cell receptor (beta chain) emerged from a study of post-analysis software for immune sequencing data. As for the study in general: Disease courses included relapsing-remitting, secondary progressive and progressive-relapsing multiple sclerosis. General observations from the study: There was significantly lower normalized Chao1 diversity in multiple sclerosis patients than in controls. With F measure, samples from one preparation batch clustered together strongly. Patients carried roughly 5 TRBV segments more frequently than controls did, and TRBV5-6, TRBV5-1 and TRBV20-1 were among them.

The CDR3 is 14 residues long. Between the trimmed V and J ends, which lost 1 base and 6 bases, there was a span of 12 bases. As for this clonotype: What it binds is not known.

Built from TCR beta cDNA, the libraries had unique molecular identifiers in them. cDNA molecules numbering about 490,000 came from around 0.96 to 9.9 million T cells. TCRdb fed the PCR reads into MiXCR, producing one record per CDR3 protein. This table has about 810,000 distinct CDR3 sequences, roughly 58% appearing once. This chain connects TRBV12-3 or TRBV12-4 to TRBJ2-5, with D hard to call. This sequence originates from a girl aged 5-17 years with multiple sclerosis. The source material was blood. CDR3 amino acids: CASSLVPAGKTQYF. CDR3 bases: TGTGCCAGCAGTTTAGTCCCCGCTGGGAAGACCCAGTACTTC.